These 14 T cell receptor beta chains were sequenced from one sample in a study of blood T cell repertoires in COVID-19. Assay: immunoSEQ multiplex PCR; the TCRdb copy retains only in-frame clones and omits some. Of roughly 180,000 clones listed, 79% are singletons. The sequenced sample consisted of peripheral blood. The receptor set was obtained from a woman in her sixties or seventies with COVID-19, enrolled during active disease.

The table lists this clone with a count of one. CDR3 residues: CASRGLGEQYF. The CDR3 coding sequence is TGTGCCAGTAGGGGACTTGGGGAGCAGTACTTC. This sequence joins TRBV19 and TRBJ2-7; TRBD2 is a possible D gene (6 bases). The CDR3 contains 11 residues. Per the germline V gene, CDR1 is LNHDA and CDR2 is SQIVND (reference sequence). Between the trimmed V and J ends, which lost 6 bases and 7 bases, there was a span of 10 bases.

The chain combines TRBV7-9 with TRBJ2-4; a possible D gene is TRBD2 (5 bases). Looked up from germline, CDR1 is SEHNR and CDR2 is FQNEAQ (reference sequence). The CDR3 sequence is 14 residues long. Trimming removed 5 bases from V and 7 bases from J, with 15 bases in between. CDR3 residues: CASSPTLRGNIQYF. CDR3 in DNA: TGTGCCAGCAGCCCTACCCTCCGAGGGAACATTCAGTACTTC.

The rearrangement joins TRBV11-1 to TRBJ2-3; 8 bases agree with TRBD2. The J segment lost 0 bases and the V segment lost 8 bases, leaving 10 bases of the junction unmatched. The CDR3 consists of 16 residues. CDR1 and CDR2 (germline): SGHAT, FQDESV (reference sequence). In nucleotides, the CDR3 is TGTGCCAGCTCCTTCAAAGCGGGGGCTAGCACAGATACGCAGTATTTT. Encoded protein: CASSFKAGASTDTQYF.

The chain employs TRBV11-2 and TRBJ2-7; D gene unclear. The ends were cut back, 4 bases at V and 7 bases at J, with 8 bases in the middle. The CDR3 consists of 11 residues. Germline-derived CDR1 and CDR2 are SGHAT and FQNNGV. The CDR3 bases are TGTGCCAGCAGCTCCCGGTGGGAGCAGTACTTC. Its protein product is CASSSRWEQYF. Variable domain in full (rest from reference TRBV11-2 and TRBJ2-7): EAGVAQSPRYKIIEKRQSVAFWCNPISGHATLYWYQQILGQGPKLLIQFQNNGVVDDSQLPKDRFSAERLKGVDSTLKIQPAKLEDSAVYLCASSSRWEQYFGPGTRLTVT.

Details on this clone: The sample has other DNA sequences that encode this CDR3 too. This sequence joins TRBV7-2 and TRBJ1-3; D is unclear. V gave up 3 bases and J gave up 4 bases, with 4 bases separating them. The CDR3 consists of 12 residues. The V gene's germline CDR1 is SGHTA and CDR2 FQGNSA. The CDR3 DNA reads TGTGCCAGCAGCTTGCAGGGAAACACCATATATTTT. This translates into CASSLQGNTIYF.

The V gene is TRBV7-2, the J gene TRBJ1-2; D is ambiguous. This CDR3 contains 14 residues. Germline values: CDR1 SGHTA, CDR2 FQGNSA. V was trimmed by 1 base and J by 3 bases, leaving 9 bases between them. CDR3 region: CASSLGYGDYGYTF. The CDR3 coding sequence is TGTGCCAGCAGCTTAGGGTACGGGGACTATGGCTACACCTTC.

V is TRBV2 and J is TRBJ2-3, with 7 bases aligning to TRBD2. Germline trimming cut 4 bases from V and 0 bases from J; bases unmatched to any gene: 7. From germline, CDR1 is SNHLY and CDR2 FYNNEI. This CDR3 is 16 amino acids long. This CDR3 is CASSVLAVSSTDTQYF. The CDR3 DNA reads as TGTGCCAGCAGTGTCCTAGCGGTCTCTAGCACAGATACGCAGTATTTT.

This chain joins TRBV5-1 and TRBJ2-7; the match to TRBD2 covers 11 bases. The germline V gene has CDR1 SGHRS and CDR2 YFSETQ. V lost 4 bases to trimming and J lost 4 bases; unmatched junction nucleotides: 7. This CDR3 has 15 residues. The DNA for the CDR3 is TGCGCCAGCAGCGTTAGCGGGGGGGCCTCTTACGAGCAGTACGTC. As protein: CASSVSGGASYEQYV.

This clone was detected a few times. CDR3 sequence: CASSYQGFQPQHF. CDR3 nucleotides: TGTGCCAGCAGTTATCAGGGGTTTCAGCCCCAGCATTTT. V and J are TRBV6-2 or TRBV6-3 and TRBJ1-5, with TRBD1 as a possible D gene (6 bases). The V and J ends lost 3 bases and 6 bases respectively, with 9 bases between them. This CDR3 region has 13 residues. Germline CDR1 is MNHEY and CDR2 is SVGEGT.

This chain links TRBV30 with TRBJ1-4, with 7 bases aligning to TRBD1. The CDR3 length is 14 residues. V dropped 4 bases and J dropped 5; count of bases not matched to a gene: 7. CDR1 is GTSNPN, CDR2 SVGIG, per germline (reference sequence). The chain's CDR3 is CAWTEGRGNEKLFF. The CDR3 region has the DNA TGTGCCTGGACGGAGGGCAGGGGGAATGAAAAACTGTTTTTT.

This chain connects TRBV29-1 to TRBJ2-7, with D unclear. V gave up 5 bases and J gave up 3 bases, with 11 bases separating them. Germline values: CDR1 SQVTM, CDR2 ANQGSEA. CDR3 length: 12 amino acids. The CDR3 sequence is CSVRLALYEQYF. The DNA for the CDR3 is TGCAGCGTTAGACTGGCCCTCTACGAGCAGTACTTC.

This clone was detected only a few times. This sequence joins TRBV9 and TRBJ2-3, with 8 bases matching TRBD2. Germline lookup yields CDR1 SGDLS and CDR2 YYNGEE. CDR3 size: 16 residues. J gave up 2 bases and V 2 bases, and 7 bases lay outside the gene matches. The CDR3 DNA sequence: TGTGCCAGCAGCGTGGGGGGACTAGGTTACACAGATACGCAGTATTTT. Translating gives CASSVGGLGYTDTQYF. Looking up the rest from reference TRBV9 and TRBJ2-3 gives the full variable domain: DSGVTQTPKHLITATGQRVTLRCSPRSGDLSVYWYQQSLDQGLQFLIQYYNGEERAKGNILERFSAQQFPDLHSELNLSSLELGDSALYFCASSVGGLGYTDTQYFGPGTRLTVL.

V usage is TRBV2 and J usage is TRBJ2-1, with D uncertain. CDR3 length: 13 residues. Deletions cut 6 bases from V and 8 bases from J, with 14 bases between. Per germline, CDR1 SNHLY and CDR2 FYNNEI. CDR3 sequence reads: CASSPTRLYEQFF. CDR3 nucleotides: TGTGCCAGCAGCCCGACTCGACTCTATGAGCAGTTCTTC.

The chain recombines TRBV7-2 with TRBJ1-5; possible D gene TRBD1, 5 bases. Germline V gives CDR1 SGHTA, CDR2 FQGNSA. Deletions cut 1 base from V and 7 bases from J, with 8 bases between. The CDR3 has 13 residues. CDR3 coding DNA: TGTGCCAGCAGCTTAGTAGGGGCACAGCCCCAGCATTTT. Protein sequence: CASSLVGAQPQHF.